The subject of this entry is one T cell receptor (beta chain). The data were obtained in a study of shared clonotypes between healthy human individuals. It was on ten immunoSEQ deep assay plates that unsorted PBMC DNA was sequenced. Data came from immunoSEQ multiplex PCR; TCRdb stores just in-frame clones and leaves some out. Of about 490,000 clones listed, roughly 85% are singletons. The specimen sequenced was PBMCs. The sequence was collected from a woman aged 40 to 55 in good health. Some clones in this sample may be carry-over from other donors' samples.

CDR3 sequence reads: CASSPTFGQGSSYEQYF. The CDR3 region has the DNA TGTGCCAGCAGCCCGACGTTCGGACAGGGAAGCTCCTACGAGCAGTACTTC. V is TRBV7-8 and J is TRBJ2-7, with 8 bases identical to TRBD1. The junction had 12 bases not matched to a gene; V was cut back by 5 bases and J by 0 bases. CDR1 and CDR2 (germline): SGHVS, FQNEAQ. The CDR3 has 17 amino acids.